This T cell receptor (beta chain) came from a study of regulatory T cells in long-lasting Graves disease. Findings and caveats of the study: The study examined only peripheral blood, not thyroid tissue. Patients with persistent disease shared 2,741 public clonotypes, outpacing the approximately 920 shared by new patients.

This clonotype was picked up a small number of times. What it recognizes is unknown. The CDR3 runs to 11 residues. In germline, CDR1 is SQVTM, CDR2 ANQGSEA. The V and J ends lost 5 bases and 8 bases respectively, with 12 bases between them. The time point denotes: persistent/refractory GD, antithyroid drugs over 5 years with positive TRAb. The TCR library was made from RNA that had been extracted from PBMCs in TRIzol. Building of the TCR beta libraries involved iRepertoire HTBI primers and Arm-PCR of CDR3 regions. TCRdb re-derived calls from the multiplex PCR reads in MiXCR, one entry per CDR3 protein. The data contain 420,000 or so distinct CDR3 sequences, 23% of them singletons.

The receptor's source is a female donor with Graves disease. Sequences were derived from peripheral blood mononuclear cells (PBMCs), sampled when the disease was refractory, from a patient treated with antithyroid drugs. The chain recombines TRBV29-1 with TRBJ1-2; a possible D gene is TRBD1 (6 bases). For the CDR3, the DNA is TGCAGCGTTTCGGACGGGGGCGGCTACACCTTC. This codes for CSVSDGGGYTF.